This T cell receptor (beta chain) was profiled in a study of blood T cell repertoires in COVID-19. The wider study: COVID-19 samples collected from the United States, Italy and Spain covered acute and convalescent phases.

Source study methods: Counts of nucleated cells, estimated from reference gene primer amplification, were obtained. The method was immunoSEQ multiplex PCR; TCRdb's version includes in-frame clones alone and lacks a portion of them. That table is the source of V, J and clone size, and D and trimming were worked out from the DNA. The sample holds 300,000 to 350,000 clones, approximately 91% seen once. Cohort assignment relied on participant-reported clinical history. Exposed enrollees had met someone with a PCR-confirmed or clinician-diagnosed COVID-19 case at some point within the 2 weeks before study entry. This clone came up a few times. Germline V gene lookup returns CDR1 SGHTA and CDR2 FQGTGA. V was shortened by 5 bases and J by 6 bases, with 7 bases between the two germline ends. CDR3 length: 12 residues.

The chain couples TRBV7-3 to TRBJ2-2; tentatively, D is TRBD1 (6 bases). Material: PBMCs or T cells enriched from blood (not recorded which). This sequence was found in a woman in her twenties or thirties who had been exposed to COVID-19. This CDR3 reads CASSQGSGELFF. CDR3 DNA: TGTGCCAGCAGCCAGGGGTCCGGGGAGCTGTTTTTT.